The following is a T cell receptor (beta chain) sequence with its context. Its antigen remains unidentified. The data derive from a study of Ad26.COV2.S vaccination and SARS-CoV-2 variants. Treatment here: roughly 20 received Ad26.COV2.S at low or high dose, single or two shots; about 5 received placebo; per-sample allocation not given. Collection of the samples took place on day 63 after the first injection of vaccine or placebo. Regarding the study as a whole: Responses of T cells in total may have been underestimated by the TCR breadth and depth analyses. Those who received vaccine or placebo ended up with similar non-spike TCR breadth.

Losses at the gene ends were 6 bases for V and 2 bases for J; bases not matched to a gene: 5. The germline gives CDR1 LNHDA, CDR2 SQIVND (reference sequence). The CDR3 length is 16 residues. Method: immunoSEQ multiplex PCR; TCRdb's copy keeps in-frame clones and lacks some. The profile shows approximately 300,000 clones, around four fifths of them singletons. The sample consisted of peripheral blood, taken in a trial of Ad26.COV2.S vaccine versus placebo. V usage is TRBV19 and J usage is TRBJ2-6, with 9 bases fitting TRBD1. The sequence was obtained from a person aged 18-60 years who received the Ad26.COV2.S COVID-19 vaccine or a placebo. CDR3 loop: CASRDRGSPGANVLTF. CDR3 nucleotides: TGTGCCAGTAGGGACAGGGGCTCTCCTGGGGCCAACGTCCTGACTTTC.